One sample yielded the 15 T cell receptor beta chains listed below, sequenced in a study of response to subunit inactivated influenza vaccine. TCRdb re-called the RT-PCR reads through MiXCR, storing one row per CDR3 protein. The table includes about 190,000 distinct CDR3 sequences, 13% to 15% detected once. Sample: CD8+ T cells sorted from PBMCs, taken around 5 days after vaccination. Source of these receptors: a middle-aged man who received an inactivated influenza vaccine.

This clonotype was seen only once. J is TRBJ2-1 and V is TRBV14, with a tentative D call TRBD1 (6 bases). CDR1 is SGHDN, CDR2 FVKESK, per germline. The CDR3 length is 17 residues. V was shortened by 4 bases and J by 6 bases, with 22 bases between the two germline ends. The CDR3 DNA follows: TGTGCCAGCAGCCTAGGGGGTCTGAACTACGAACTCAATGAGCAGTTCTTC. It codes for CASSLGGLNYELNEQFF.

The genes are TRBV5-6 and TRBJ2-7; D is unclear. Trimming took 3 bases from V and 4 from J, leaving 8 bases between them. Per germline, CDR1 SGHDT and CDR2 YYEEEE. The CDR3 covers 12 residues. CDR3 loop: CASSWNLYEQYF. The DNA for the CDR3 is TGTGCCAGCAGCTGGAATTTGTACGAGCAGTACTTC.

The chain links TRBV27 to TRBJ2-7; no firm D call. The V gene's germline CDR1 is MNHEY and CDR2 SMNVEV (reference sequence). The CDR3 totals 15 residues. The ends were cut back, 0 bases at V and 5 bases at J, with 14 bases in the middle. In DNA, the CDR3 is TGTGCCAGCAGTTTATCTACAGTTCGTCCCCACGAGCAGTACTTC. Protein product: CASSLSTVRPHEQYF.

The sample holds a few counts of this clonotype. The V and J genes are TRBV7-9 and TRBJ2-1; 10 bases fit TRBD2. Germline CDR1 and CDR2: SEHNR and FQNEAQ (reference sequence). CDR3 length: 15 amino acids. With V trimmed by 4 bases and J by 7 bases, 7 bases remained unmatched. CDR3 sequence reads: CASSSSGSIWNEQFF. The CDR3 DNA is TGTGCCAGCAGCTCTAGCGGGAGCATCTGGAATGAGCAGTTCTTC.

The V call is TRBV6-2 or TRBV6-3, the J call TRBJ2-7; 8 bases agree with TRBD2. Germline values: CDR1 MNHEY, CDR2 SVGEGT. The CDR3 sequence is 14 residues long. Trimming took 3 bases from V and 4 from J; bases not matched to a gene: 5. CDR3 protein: CASSYQRELYEQYF. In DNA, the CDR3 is TGTGCCAGCAGTTATCAGCGGGAGTTGTACGAGCAGTACTTC.

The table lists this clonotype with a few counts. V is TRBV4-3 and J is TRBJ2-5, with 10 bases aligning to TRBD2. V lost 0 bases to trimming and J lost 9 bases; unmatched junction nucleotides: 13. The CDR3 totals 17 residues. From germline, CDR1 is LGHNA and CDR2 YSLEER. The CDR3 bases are TGCGCCAGCAGCCAAGAACTACTAGCGGGGTCTTTGGTCGCCCAGTACTTC. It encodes CASSQELLAGSLVAQYF.

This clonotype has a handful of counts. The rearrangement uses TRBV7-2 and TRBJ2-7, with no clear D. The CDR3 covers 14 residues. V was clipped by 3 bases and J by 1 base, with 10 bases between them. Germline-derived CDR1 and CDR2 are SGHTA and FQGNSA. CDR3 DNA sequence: TGTGCCAGCAGCTTCAGAGCGATTTCCTACGAGCAGTACTTC. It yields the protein CASSFRAISYEQYF.

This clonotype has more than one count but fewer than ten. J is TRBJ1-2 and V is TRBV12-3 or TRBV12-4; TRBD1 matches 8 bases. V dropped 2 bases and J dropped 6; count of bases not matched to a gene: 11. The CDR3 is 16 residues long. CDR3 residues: CASSLISAGGLDGYTF. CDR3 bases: TGTGCCAGCAGTTTAATTTCAGCAGGGGGCTTGGATGGCTACACCTTC.

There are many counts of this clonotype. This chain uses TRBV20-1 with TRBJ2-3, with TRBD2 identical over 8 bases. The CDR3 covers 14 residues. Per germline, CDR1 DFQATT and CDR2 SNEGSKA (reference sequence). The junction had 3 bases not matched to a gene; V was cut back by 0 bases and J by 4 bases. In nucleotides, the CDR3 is TGCAGTGCTAGAGATAGCGGGATAGCAGATACGCAGTATTTT. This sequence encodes CSARDSGIADTQYF.

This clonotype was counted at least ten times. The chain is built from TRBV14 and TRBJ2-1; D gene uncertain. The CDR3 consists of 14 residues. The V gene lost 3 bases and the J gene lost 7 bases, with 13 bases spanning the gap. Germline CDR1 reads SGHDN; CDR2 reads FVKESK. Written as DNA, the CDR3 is TGTGCCAGCAGCCACTGGGTATCGGAGAATGAGCAGTTCTTC. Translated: CASSHWVSENEQFF.

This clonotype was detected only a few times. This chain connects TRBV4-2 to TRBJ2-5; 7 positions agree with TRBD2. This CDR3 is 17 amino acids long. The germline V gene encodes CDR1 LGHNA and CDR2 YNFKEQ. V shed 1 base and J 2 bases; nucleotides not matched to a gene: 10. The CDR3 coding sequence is TGTGCCAGCAGCCAAGGCCCCTGGGCTAGCGGTCAAGAGACCCAGTACTTC. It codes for CASSQGPWASGQETQYF.

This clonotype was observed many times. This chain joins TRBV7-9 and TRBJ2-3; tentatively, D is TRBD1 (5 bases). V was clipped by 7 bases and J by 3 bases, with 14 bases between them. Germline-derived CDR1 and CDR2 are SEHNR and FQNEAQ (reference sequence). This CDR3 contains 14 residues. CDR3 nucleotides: TGTGCCAGCACCTCCGGGCCAGGGACAGATACGCAGTATTTT. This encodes CASTSGPGTDTQYF.

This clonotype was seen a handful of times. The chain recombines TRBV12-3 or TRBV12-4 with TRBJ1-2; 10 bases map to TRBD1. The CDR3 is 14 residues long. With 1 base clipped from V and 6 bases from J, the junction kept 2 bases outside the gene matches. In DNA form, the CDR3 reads TGTGCCAGCAGTTTAGGGACAGGGGGTGATGGCTACACCTTC. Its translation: CASSLGTGGDGYTF.

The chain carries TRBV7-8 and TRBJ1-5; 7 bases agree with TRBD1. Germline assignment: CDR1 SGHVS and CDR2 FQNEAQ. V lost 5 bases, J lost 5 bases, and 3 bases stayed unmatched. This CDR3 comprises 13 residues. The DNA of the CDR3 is TGTGCCAGCAGCGGTACAGGGGATCAGCCCCAGCATTTT. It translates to CASSGTGDQPQHF.

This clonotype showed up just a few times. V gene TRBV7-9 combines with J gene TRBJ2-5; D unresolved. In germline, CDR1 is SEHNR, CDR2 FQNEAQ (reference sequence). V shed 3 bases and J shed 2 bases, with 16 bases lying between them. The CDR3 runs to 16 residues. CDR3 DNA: TGTGCCAGCAGCTTTTCGGTCAAGGTCCCTCAAGAGACCCAGTACTTC. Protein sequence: CASSFSVKVPQETQYF. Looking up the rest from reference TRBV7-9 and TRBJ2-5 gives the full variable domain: DTGVSQNPRHKITKRGQNVTFRCDPISEHNRLYWYRQTLGQGPEFLTYFQNEAQLEKSRLLSDRFSAERPKGSFSTLEIQRTEQGDSAMYLCASSFSVKVPQETQYFGPGTRLLVL.